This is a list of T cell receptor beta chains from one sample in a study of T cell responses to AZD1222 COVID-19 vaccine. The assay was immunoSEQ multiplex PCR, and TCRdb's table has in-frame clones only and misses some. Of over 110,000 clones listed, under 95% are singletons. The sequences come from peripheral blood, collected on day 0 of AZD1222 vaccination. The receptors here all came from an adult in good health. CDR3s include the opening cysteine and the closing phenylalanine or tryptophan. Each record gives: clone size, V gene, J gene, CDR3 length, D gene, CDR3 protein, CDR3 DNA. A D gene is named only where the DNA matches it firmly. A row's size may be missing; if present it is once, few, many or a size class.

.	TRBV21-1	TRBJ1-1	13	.	CASQILGVYWGFF	TGTGCCAGCCAGATTTTAGGGGTTTACTGGGGTTTCTTT
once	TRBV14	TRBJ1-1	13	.	CASSQVSATGPFF	TGTGCCAGCAGCCAAGTGTCCGCCACCGGGCCTTTCTTT
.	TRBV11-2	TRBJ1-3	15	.	CASSPDRLSGNTIYF	TGTGCCAGCAGCCCCGATCGTCTAAGTGGAAACACCATATATTTT
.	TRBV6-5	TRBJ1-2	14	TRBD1	CASSSAGGVWGYTF	TGTGCCAGCAGTTCCGCAGGGGGCGTCTGGGGCTACACCTTC
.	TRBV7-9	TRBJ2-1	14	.	CASSLSRGPREQFF	TGTGCCAGCAGCTTAAGCAGGGGCCCCCGAGAGCAGTTCTTC
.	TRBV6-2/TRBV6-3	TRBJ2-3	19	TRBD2	CASSYPSSRLAGNTDTQYF	TGTGCCAGCAGTTACCCGAGTTCTCGCCTAGCGGGGAACACAGATACGCAGTATTTT
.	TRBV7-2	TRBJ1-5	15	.	CASSLVADSNQPQHF	TGTGCCAGCAGCTTAGTGGCGGATAGCAATCAGCCCCAGCATTTT
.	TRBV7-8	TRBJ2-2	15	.	CASSYRVTYTGELFF	TGTGCCAGCAGTTACAGGGTTACGTACACCGGGGAGCTGTTTTTT
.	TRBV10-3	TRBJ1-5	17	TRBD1	CAISDGQGTGGGQPQHF	TGTGCCATCAGTGATGGACAAGGGACAGGGGGAGGTCAGCCCCAGCATTTT
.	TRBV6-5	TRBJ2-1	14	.	CASAALGDRNEQFF	TGTGCCAGCGCCGCCTTAGGGGACCGGAATGAGCAGTTCTTC
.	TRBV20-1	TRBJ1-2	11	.	CSQRVVYGYTF	TGCAGTCAGCGCGTGGTATATGGCTACACCTTC
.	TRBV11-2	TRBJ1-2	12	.	CASSLDRAGYTF	TGTGCCAGCAGCTTAGACAGGGCTGGCTACACCTTC
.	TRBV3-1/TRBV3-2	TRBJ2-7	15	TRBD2	CASSPAGVYYGEQYF	TGTGCCAGCAGTCCCGCGGGAGTGTATTACGGCGAGCAGTACTTC
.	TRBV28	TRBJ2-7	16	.	CASSRNPGPLSYEQYF	TGTGCCAGCAGTAGGAACCCGGGACCCCTCTCCTACGAGCAGTACTTC
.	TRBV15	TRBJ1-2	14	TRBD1	CATSARDSYYGYTF	TGTGCCACCAGCGCACGGGACAGCTACTATGGCTACACCTTC
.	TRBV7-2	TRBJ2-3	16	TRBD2	CASSLVAGGSQDTQYF	TGTGCCAGCAGCTTAGTTGCGGGAGGGTCCCAAGATACGCAGTATTTT
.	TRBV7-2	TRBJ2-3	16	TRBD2	CASSSASGSGTDTQYF	TGTGCCAGCAGCTCCGCTAGCGGGAGCGGCACAGATACGCAGTATTTT
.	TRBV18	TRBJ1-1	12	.	CASSRVDTEAFF	TGTGCCAGCTCAAGAGTGGACACTGAAGCTTTCTTT